These T cell receptor beta chains were read from a single sample in a study of vaccination effects on CD4 cells after COVID-19. Their target antigens are unknown. The method was immunoSEQ multiplex PCR; TCRdb's version includes in-frame clones alone and lacks a portion of them. The sample has roughly 27,000 clones, approximately 72% seen once. The sequences come from CD4+ T cells from PBMCs cultured with SARS-CoV-2 spike peptides, collected before COVID-19 vaccination. These receptors came from a human donor who received a COVID-19 vaccine. CDR3s include the opening cysteine and the closing phenylalanine or tryptophan. D genes are given only for firm matches. A row's size may be missing; if present it is once, few, many or a size class.

V gene	D gene	clone size	J gene	CDR3 protein	CDR3 DNA
TRBV19	NA	once	TRBJ2-3	CASRRLLSTDTQYF	TGTGCCAGTCGACGTCTTCTTAGCACAGATACGCAGTATTTT
TRBV30	NA	NA	TRBJ2-2	CAWRLAGELFF	TGTGCCTGGCGACTAGCCGGGGAGCTGTTTTTT
TRBV6-6	NA	NA	TRBJ1-2	CASTEGHYGYTF	TGTGCCAGCACGGAGGGGCACTATGGCTACACCTTC
TRBV5-4	NA	NA	TRBJ2-3	CASSSTGTEVADTQYF	TGTGCCAGCAGCAGTACCGGGACTGAGGTGGCAGATACGCAGTATTTT
TRBV6-4	TRBD2	NA	TRBJ2-3	CASSPGLASDTQYF	TGTGCCAGCAGTCCCGGACTAGCGTCGGATACGCAGTATTTT
TRBV10-2	NA	NA	TRBJ2-1	CASLGTNYNEQFF	TGCGCCAGCCTCGGGACAAACTACAATGAGCAGTTCTTC
TRBV6-5	TRBD2	once	TRBJ2-7	CASNREASYEQYF	TGTGCCAGCAACCGGGAGGCCTCCTACGAGCAGTACTTC
TRBV9	NA	NA	TRBJ2-5	CASSVGTFWEETQYF	TGTGCCAGCAGCGTTGGGACTTTTTGGGAAGAGACCCAGTACTTC
TRBV5-5	TRBD2	once	TRBJ2-7	CASSSLAGRTGEQYF	TGTGCCAGCAGCTCACTAGCGGGGCGGACGGGCGAGCAGTACTTC
TRBV10-3	NA	few	TRBJ2-2	CATHVGGGSTGELFF	TGTGCCACCCACGTGGGGGGTGGGAGCACCGGGGAGCTGTTTTTT
TRBV21-1	NA	NA	TRBJ1-6	CASSKAPLLCCANSPLHF	TGTGCCAGCAGCAAAGCGCCCCTGCTCTGTTGCGCTAATTCACCCCTCCACTTT
TRBV11-3	NA	NA	TRBJ1-5	CASSSPTGYSNQPQHF	TGTGCCAGCAGCTCTCCGACAGGTTATAGCAATCAGCCCCAGCATTTT
TRBV2	TRBD2	NA	TRBJ2-3	CASRTGLYTDTQYF	TGTGCCAGCAGGACGGGACTATACACAGATACGCAGTATTTT
TRBV19	NA	NA	TRBJ1-2	CASRLDSATYGYTF	TGTGCCAGTAGGTTGGATTCAGCAACCTATGGCTACACCTTC
TRBV6-6	NA	NA	TRBJ1-5	CASSKQEINQPQHF	TGTGCCAGCAGTAAACAGGAAATCAATCAGCCCCAGCATTTT
TRBV6-5	TRBD1	NA	TRBJ1-1	CASRQGQGSYTEAFF	TGTGCCAGCAGGCAGGGACAGGGCAGCTACACTGAAGCTTTCTTT
TRBV5-1	NA	NA	TRBJ1-4	CASSLEGWEKLFF	TGCGCCAGCAGCTTGGAGGGTTGGGAAAAACTGTTTTTT
TRBV27	TRBD1	NA	TRBJ1-4	CASRYNQQGAGEKLFF	TGTGCCAGCAGATACAACCAACAGGGGGCGGGTGAAAAACTGTTTTTT
TRBV3-1/TRBV3-2	NA	NA	TRBJ2-2	CASSQPNTGELFF	TGTGCCAGCAGCCAACCGAACACCGGGGAGCTGTTTTTT
TRBV25-1	TRBD1	few	TRBJ2-5	CASSGNRGRYIGETQYF	TGTGCCAGCAGCGGGAACAGGGGCCGCTACATAGGGGAGACCCAGTACTTC
TRBV7-9	TRBD2	NA	TRBJ2-3	CASSFGGSGGPTDTQYF	TGTGCCAGCAGCTTTGGCGGGAGCGGGGGACCCACAGATACGCAGTATTTT
TRBV19	TRBD1	NA	TRBJ2-7	CASSLPPRQGFTYEQYF	TGTGCCAGTAGTTTACCGCCCCGACAGGGGTTCACCTACGAGCAGTACTTC
TRBV7-9	TRBD2	NA	TRBJ2-1	CASSYRPSFSGRKASEQFF	TGTGCCAGCAGCTATAGACCCTCCTTTAGCGGGAGGAAGGCTAGTGAGCAGTTCTTC
TRBV12-3/TRBV12-4	NA	NA	TRBJ2-7	CASSLQEAGEQYF	TGTGCCAGCAGTTTACAGGAGGCGGGCGAGCAGTACTTC
TRBV7-9	NA	NA	TRBJ2-1	CASSFQKGGHFF	TGTGCCAGCAGCTTTCAGAAGGGGGGGCACTTCTTC
TRBV18	NA	NA	TRBJ1-5	CASSPGYSNQPQHF	TGTGCCAGCTCACCAGGATATAGCAATCAGCCCCAGCATTTT
TRBV3-1/TRBV3-2	NA	NA	TRBJ1-3	CASTGEGVFGNTIYF	TGTGCCAGCACCGGGGAAGGGGTCTTTGGAAACACCATATATTTT
TRBV5-1	TRBD2	NA	TRBJ2-5	CASSLGGGGAQETQYF	TGCGCCAGCAGCTTGGGAGGCGGGGGGGCGCAAGAGACCCAGTACTTC
TRBV9	NA	NA	TRBJ1-1	CASSVVSGNTEAFF	TGTGCCAGCAGCGTAGTCTCCGGGAACACTGAAGCTTTCTTT
TRBV18	NA	NA	TRBJ2-7	CASSGPETGYEQYF	TGTGCCAGCTCAGGGCCTGAAACAGGGTACGAGCAGTACTTC
TRBV11-2	NA	NA	TRBJ2-5	CASSLGVTETQYF	TGTGCCAGCAGCTTAGGGGTCACAGAGACCCAGTACTTC
TRBV6-5	TRBD1	NA	TRBJ1-2	CASRPGDRAYGYTF	TGTGCCAGCAGACCGGGGGACAGGGCCTATGGCTACACCTTC
TRBV25-1	TRBD1	few	TRBJ1-2	CASSEVGQRYGYTF	TGTGCCAGCAGTGAAGTGGGACAGAGATATGGCTACACCTTC
TRBV19	NA	NA	TRBJ1-6	CATSIGASGTNNSPLHF	TGTGCCACCTCAATTGGGGCAAGCGGCACTAATAATTCACCCCTCCACTTT
TRBV29-1	NA	NA	TRBJ2-1	CSVDNFSYNEQFF	TGCAGCGTGGACAATTTTTCCTACAATGAGCAGTTCTTC
TRBV11-2	NA	NA	TRBJ2-1	CASSLAGAGTNEQFF	TGTGCCAGCAGCTTAGCGGGGGCAGGGACCAATGAGCAGTTCTTC
TRBV29-1	NA	NA	TRBJ1-1	CSVFRPGSKRFLDTEAFF	TGCAGCGTTTTCCGCCCGGGGAGTAAACGGTTTTTGGACACTGAAGCTTTCTTT
TRBV12-3/TRBV12-4	TRBD1	once	TRBJ1-1	CASSGQGNTEAFF	TGTGCCAGCAGTGGACAGGGGAACACTGAAGCTTTCTTT
TRBV5-4	TRBD1	NA	TRBJ1-2	CASSLQGADGYTF	TGTGCCAGCAGCTTACAGGGGGCTGATGGCTACACCTTC
TRBV7-6	TRBD2	NA	TRBJ2-3	CASSLAGLAGSTDTQYF	TGTGCCAGCAGCTTAGCGGGACTAGCGGGAAGCACAGATACGCAGTATTTT
TRBV5-6	TRBD1	NA	TRBJ2-7	CASSETGDPYEQYF	TGTGCCAGCAGCGAAACAGGGGATCCGTACGAGCAGTACTTC
TRBV9	NA	few	TRBJ1-6	CASSLEVRGNSPLHF	TGTGCCAGCAGCCTAGAGGTCCGGGGTAATTCACCCCTCCACTTT
TRBV2	NA	NA	TRBJ2-7	CASRAGTLNEQYF	TGTGCCAGCAGGGCCGGGACATTGAACGAGCAGTACTTC
TRBV11-2	NA	NA	TRBJ1-1	CASSLQGLEAFF	TGTGCCAGCAGCTTACAGGGACTTGAAGCTTTCTTT
TRBV2	NA	NA	TRBJ1-1	CASRATENTEAFF	TGTGCCAGCAGAGCTACAGAGAACACTGAAGCTTTCTTT
TRBV6-1	NA	NA	TRBJ1-3	CASSESPARAGDTIYF	TGTGCCAGCAGTGAAAGTCCCGCCAGGGCGGGAGACACCATATATTTT
TRBV19	NA	once	TRBJ2-3	CASTSLGVTSTDTQYF	TGTGCCAGTACTTCCCTCGGGGTTACTAGCACAGATACGCAGTATTTT
TRBV11-2	TRBD2	medium-sized	TRBJ2-7	CASSLVQRGGEQYF	TGTGCCAGCAGCTTAGTTCAGCGGGGGGGCGAGCAGTACTTC
TRBV3-1/TRBV3-2	NA	few	TRBJ1-1	CASSQVQGYTEAFF	TGTGCCAGCAGCCAAGTCCAGGGCTACACTGAAGCTTTCTTT
TRBV9	NA	NA	TRBJ2-5	CASSVGTQETQYF	TGTGCCAGCAGCGTAGGGACCCAAGAGACCCAGTACTTC
TRBV7-9	NA	NA	TRBJ1-4	CASSWGKLFF	TGTGCCAGCAGCTGGGGAAAACTGTTTTTT
TRBV5-6	NA	NA	TRBJ1-5	CASSLAGFGNQPQHF	TGTGCCAGCAGCTTGGCCGGGTTTGGCAATCAGCCCCAGCATTTT
TRBV5-5	NA	NA	TRBJ1-1	CASSLLSNTEAFF	TGTGCCAGCAGCTTGCTTTCGAACACTGAAGCTTTCTTT
TRBV7-2	NA	few	TRBJ1-2	CASRLQENYGYTF	TGTGCCAGCAGGCTACAGGAGAACTATGGCTACACCTTC
TRBV11-3	TRBD1	NA	TRBJ2-3	CASSLRGGVADTQYF	TGTGCCAGCAGCTTAAGAGGGGGCGTCGCAGATACGCAGTATTTT
TRBV6-6	NA	NA	TRBJ2-1	CASSYSSTGEQFF	TGTGCCAGCAGTTACTCGAGTACGGGCGAGCAGTTCTTC
TRBV2	TRBD1	NA	TRBJ1-2	CASREGTGRLNGYTF	TGTGCCAGCAGGGAAGGGACAGGGAGGTTAAATGGCTACACCTTC
TRBV7-9	TRBD2	NA	TRBJ2-1	CASSLPTGRGGYNEQFF	TGTGCCAGCAGCTTACCCACCGGGAGGGGGGGCTACAATGAGCAGTTCTTC